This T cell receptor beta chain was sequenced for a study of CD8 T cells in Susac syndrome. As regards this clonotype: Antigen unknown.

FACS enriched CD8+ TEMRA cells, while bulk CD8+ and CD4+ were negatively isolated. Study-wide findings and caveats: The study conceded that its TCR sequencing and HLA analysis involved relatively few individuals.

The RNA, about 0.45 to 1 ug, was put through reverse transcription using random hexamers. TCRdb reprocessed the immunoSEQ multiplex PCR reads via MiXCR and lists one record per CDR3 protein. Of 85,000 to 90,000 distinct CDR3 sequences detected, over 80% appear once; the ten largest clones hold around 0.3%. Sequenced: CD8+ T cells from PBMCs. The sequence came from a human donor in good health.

The CDR3 nucleotides are TGTGCCTGGAGCGAGAGGGACAATCAGCCCCAGCATTTT. This codes for CAWSERDNQPQHF. The chain recombines TRBV30 with TRBJ1-5; D remains unclear. The CDR3 has 13 residues. Trimming left V 3 bases short and J 3 bases short, with 9 bases between. In germline, CDR1 is GTSNPN, CDR2 SVGIG (reference sequence).